This TCR beta chain was observed in a study of cytomegalovirus exposure and HLA in healthy donors. Overall study results and limits: An Asian-associated ancestry cluster reportedly showed fewer N-insertions than the approximately 690-donor mean in a later analysis.

The ends lost 0 bases at V and 0 bases at J; junction bases unmatched: 0. The germline gives CDR1 MRHNA, CDR2 SNTAGT. This CDR3 contains 16 residues. A multiplex PCR was run with 60 Vbeta primers and 13 Jbeta primers. Source study methods: About 11 million of the 60 million to 80 million unique TCR beta chains counted in a later analysis were shared. TCRdb's table, derived via immunoSEQ multiplex PCR, lists solely in-frame clones and lacks some. V, J and clone size are those of that table, while D and trimming were read from the DNA. Altogether about 120,000 clones are present, 83% being singletons, with the ten largest covering around 19%. This clone came up many times. Antigen unknown.

The sequencing sample was made of PBMCs. This sequence was found in a man aged 18 to 29 in good health and CMV-seropositive. The rearrangement uses TRBV6-4 and TRBJ2-3; 10 bases fit TRBD2. The CDR3 sequence is CASSDSSGGSTDTQYF. The CDR3 DNA reads TGTGCCAGCAGTGACTCTAGCGGGGGGAGCACAGATACGCAGTATTTT.